A single T cell receptor (beta chain) is shown here with its context. Its cognate antigen has yet to be identified. No much larger clone is present one base from it, and per-base qualities are unavailable. The entry originates in a study of shared clonotypes between healthy human individuals (dated by TCRdb to about 2020). With respect to the entire study: The cohort included three men and a couple of women between 18 and 49 years of age. To estimate repertoire size and how much clonotypes are shared between individuals, the study performed deep sequencing of blood TCR repertoires from roughly five healthy adults. To increase sequencing depth and limit assay-specific biases, different laboratories used diverse techniques to prepare libraries and sequence TCR repertoires. Each donor's leukapheresis produced roughly between roughly 0.94 and 9.5 billion PBMCs. Overall study results and their limits: Based on pairwise subsampling, the degree of clonotype sharing among donors was expected to be affected by sequencing depth. Sampling was restricted to blood, and TCR repertoires in tissue are likely to differ from TCR repertoires in blood. Because the study included only a small number of donors, the genetic and exposure-history diversity represented was limited.

The donors were healthy, HIV-negative adults who had no recently reported acute infections or vaccinations. Only Caucasian adults living in Nashville, Tennessee, USA were represented among the donors. For unsorted samples, tens of millions of PBMCs were counted, and genomic DNA was extracted using the QIAamp DNA Blood Mini kit. Blood was collected by leukapheresis, and PBMCs were isolated by Ficoll-Histopaque density gradient centrifugation and then cryopreserved in liquid nitrogen vapor phase. TCR CDR3 regions were amplified from genomic DNA by multiplex PCR using the deep immunoSEQ assay. Genomic DNA extracted from each cell subset was distributed evenly over all wells of several immunoSEQ 96-well plates, and each plate served as one replicate. For unsorted PBMC, 250 to 350 ng genomic DNA, equal to 25,000 to 35,000 T cell genomes, was loaded into each replicate PCR. Genomic DNA from unsorted PBMC was sequenced over ten immunoSEQ deep assay plates. Purified libraries were measured with a Qubit 3.0 fluorometer, size-checked on a Bioanalyzer 2100, and measured again with the KAPA Library Quantification kit. A separate single-read 150-cycle Illumina NextSeq 550 flow cell was used to sequence each immunoSEQ 96-well plate. Per the source publication's procedure: Because only junctional sequences without quality scores were contained in the immunoSEQ output, filtering matching that applied to full-length reads could not be performed. To assign V/J genes and CDR3, sequences were annotated against IMGT germline references using PyIR, a Python wrapper for IgBLAST v1.9. Reads were removed for weak V/J assignments (E-value above 1e-6), missing CDR3, stop codons, out-of-frame junctions, or ambiguous translated residues. V3J clonotypes were defined by identical inferred V gene, J gene, and CDR3 amino acid sequence. Percentage overlap between repertoires was calculated by dividing the number of shared unique clonotypes by the size of the smaller repertoire. Three approaches were used to assess repertoire richness: RTK rarefaction, the Chao1 estimator, and Recon v2.1 estimates of unobserved clonotypes. TCRdb provides this immuneACCESS table in a form limited to in-frame rearrangements. Some clones are lacking; in checked studies, under half of them reflect an unresolved V gene, and why the rest are absent is not known. D and trimming come from the DNA, and the V and J calls and clone size come from that table. The table for this sample lists approximately 500,000 clones; over 70% of them were counted only once. The biggest ten clones account for 9.5% to 15% of the sample.

CDR3 length: 15 amino acids, cysteine to phenylalanine. The read is trimmed to its CDR3 DNA, 45 bases read in frame from base 1. Reading the germline V gene (reference sequence) gives CDR1 LNHDA and CDR2 SQIVND. Unmatched junction bases come to 5, with V trimmed by 7 bases and J by 0 bases. This clonotype was obtained from a woman aged 40 to 50 in good health. Some clones in this sample may be carry-over from other donors' samples. Rearrangement joined TRBV19 to TRBJ2-2, and TRBD2 aligns with 7 junction nucleotides. The specimen sequenced was PBMCs. The CDR3 region reads CASKAGRANTGELFF. The sequenced DNA is TGTGCCAGTAAAGCGGGGAGGGCGAACACCGGGGAGCTGTTTTTT.